Below, 20 T cell receptor beta chains from the same sample are listed, as sequenced in a study of shared clonotypes between healthy human individuals. TCRdb's copy holds only in-frame clones and misses some; the assay was immunoSEQ multiplex PCR. The table has around 980,000 clones, roughly 74% seen once. Sequences were obtained from memory CD4+ T cells from PBMCs. Stated subset: CD45RA-negative fraction. The receptors here all came from a man younger than 30 in good health. Some clones in this sample may be carry-over from other donors' samples.

Comment on this clone: With only one base between it and a far larger clone, this is likely a read error. This CDR3 is also generated by other DNA sequences in the sample. J is TRBJ2-7 and V is TRBV5-6, with D possibly TRBD2 on 7 matching bases. V lost 4 bases, J lost 3 bases, and 14 bases lay in between. This CDR3 has 14 residues. Germline CDR1 reads SGHDT; CDR2 reads YYEEEE. The CDR3 nucleotides read TGTGCCAGCAGCCCGGGGGGCGCGGACTACGAGCAGTACTTC. It specifies CASSPGGADYEQYF.

The chain uses TRBV7-2 and TRBJ1-5; 7 bases align to TRBD1. After removal of 5 bases from V and 7 bases from J, the junction contained 8 bases not matched to a gene. Germline V gives CDR1 SGHTA, CDR2 FQGNSA. CDR3 length equals 14 residues. The CDR3 sequence: CASSPRQGSQPQHF. CDR3 in DNA: TGTGCCAGCAGCCCACGACAGGGCTCACAGCCCCAGCATTTT.

The chain combines TRBV7-2 with TRBJ1-5, with 7 bases that match TRBD1. V shed 1 base and J 9 bases; nucleotides not matched to a gene: 3. The CDR3 contains 13 residues. Germline V gene sequence: CDR1 SGHTA, CDR2 FQGNSA. The CDR3 reads CASSLETGRPQHF. The CDR3 region has the DNA TGTGCCAGCAGCTTAGAGACAGGGAGGCCCCAGCATTTT.

V gene TRBV28 combines with J gene TRBJ1-3; the D gene is possibly TRBD1 (6 bases). Germline assignment: CDR1 MDHEN and CDR2 SYDVKM. The V end was cut by 3 bases, the J end by 6 bases, with 15 bases between. CDR3 length equals 15 residues. The CDR3, as DNA: TGTGCCAGCAGTTTCCCGGGGGCTGGCGAAAACACCATATATTTT. Its protein product is CASSFPGAGENTIYF.

The chain joins TRBV14 to TRBJ2-2; D may be TRBD1 or TRBD2 (6 bases each). Looked up from germline, CDR1 is SGHDN and CDR2 is FVKESK. With 0 bases removed from V and 4 bases from J, the gap between germline ends came to 15 bases. CDR3 length: 17 residues. The CDR3 DNA is TGTGCCAGCAGCCAAGATCACGGGGGCCGTCGCACCGGGGAGCTGTTTTTT. Protein: CASSQDHGGRRTGELFF.

The CDR3 spells CSVETGGGEETQYF. For the CDR3, the DNA is TGCAGCGTTGAGACGGGTGGGGGGGAAGAGACCCAGTACTTC. This chain links TRBV29-1 with TRBJ2-5; 7 bases line up with TRBD2. V dropped 3 bases and J dropped 3; count of bases not matched to a gene: 7. This CDR3 spans 14 amino acids. CDR1 is SQVTM, CDR2 ANQGSEA, per germline.

The gene calls are TRBV27 and TRBJ2-1; D remains ambiguous. Germline CDR1 reads MNHEY; CDR2 reads SMNVEV (reference sequence). V was shortened by 3 bases and J by 6 bases, with 15 bases between the two germline ends. This CDR3 region has 15 residues. In nucleotides, the CDR3 is TGTGCCAGCAGTTTTGGCTCGTTTGGCGGCAATGAGCAGTTCTTC. This sequence encodes CASSFGSFGGNEQFF.

The chain combines TRBV5-1 with TRBJ1-2; TRBD1 aligns across 12 bases. V lost 4 bases, J lost 5 bases, and 6 bases stayed unmatched. There are 15 residues in the CDR3. Germline V CDR1 and CDR2: SGHRS, YFSETQ. The CDR3 is CASSPEGQGAYGYTF. CDR3 DNA sequence: TGCGCCAGCAGCCCTGAGGGACAGGGGGCTTATGGCTACACCTTC.

The rearrangement joins TRBV11-2 to TRBJ2-7, with D tentatively TRBD2 (6 bases). There are 14 residues in the CDR3. Trimming took 3 bases from V and 1 from J, leaving 10 bases between them. Germline V gene lookup returns CDR1 SGHAT and CDR2 FQNNGV. The CDR3 bases are TGTGCCAGCAGCTTGACCGGGAGTTCCTACGAGCAGTACTTC. Encoded protein: CASSLTGSSYEQYF.

This clone was found a few times. The J gene is TRBJ2-7, the V gene TRBV7-9, with 7 bases fitting TRBD2. The CDR3 runs 13 residues. V lost 9 bases, J lost 2 bases, and 7 bases stayed unmatched. CDR1 is SEHNR, CDR2 FQNEAQ, per germline (reference sequence). Here the CDR3 DNA reads TGTGCCAGTGGATGGGAGGGGCCCTACGAGCAGTACTTC. It encodes CASGWEGPYEQYF.

This clone was picked up many times. V and J are TRBV7-9 and TRBJ2-6, with D possibly TRBD2 on 5 matching bases. Germline V lookup: CDR1 SEHNR, CDR2 FQNEAQ (reference sequence). This CDR3 comprises 15 residues. V was pared by 2 bases and J by 0 bases, with 5 bases between. The CDR3 protein is CASSLRGSGANVLTF. CDR3 bases: TGTGCCAGCAGCTTACGGGGCTCTGGGGCCAACGTCCTGACTTTC. Filled out from reference TRBV7-9 and TRBJ2-6, the complete variable domain reads DTGVSQNPRHKITKRGQNVTFRCDPISEHNRLYWYRQTLGQGPEFLTYFQNEAQLEKSRLLSDRFSAERPKGSFSTLEIQRTEQGDSAMYLCASSLRGSGANVLTFGAGSRLTVL.

As regards this clone: This likely stems from a read error, as it lies one base from a far larger clone. The V gene is TRBV30, the J gene TRBJ2-5; D is possibly TRBD2 (5 bases). Germline CDR1 is GTSNPN and CDR2 is SVGIG (reference sequence). CDR3 length: 13 amino acids. Trimming removed 4 bases at V and 4 bases at J, with 13 bases between. The chain's CDR3 is CAWNHPGIETQYF. The CDR3 DNA reads as TGTGCCTGGAACCATCCGGGAATAGAGACCCAGTACTTC.

On this clone: A far larger clone is only one base removed, so a read error is likely. The chain uses TRBV28 and TRBJ1-5; 9 nucleotides line up with TRBD1. The CDR3 has 14 residues. V lost 6 bases, J lost 2 bases, and 2 bases stayed unmatched. Looked up from germline, CDR1 is MDHEN and CDR2 is SYDVKM. The CDR3 sequence is CASSRTGGNQPQHF. Written as DNA, the CDR3 is TGTGCCAGCAGCCGGACAGGGGGCAATCAGCCCCAGCATTTT.

This sequence joins TRBV2 and TRBJ2-1, with a weak D call TRBD2 (5 bases). V lost 4 bases and J lost 5, with 9 bases in between. The CDR3 totals 13 residues. Germline CDR1 reads SNHLY; CDR2 reads FYNNEI. As DNA, the CDR3 is TGTGCCAGCAGTGCGCTACTAGACAATGAGCAGTTCTTC. This codes for CASSALLDNEQFF.

The chain recombines TRBV4-3 with TRBJ1-2; no clear D gene. Germline V CDR1 and CDR2: LGHNA, YSLEER. V lost 3 bases to trimming and J lost 2 bases, with 4 bases between them. This CDR3 is built from 12 residues. The CDR3 DNA is TGCGCCAGCAGCCAGGCGAACTATGGCTACACCTTC. Encoded protein: CASSQANYGYTF.

The chain links TRBV5-1 to TRBJ2-3; 11 positions agree with TRBD1. The germline gives CDR1 SGHRS, CDR2 YFSETQ. V was pared by 1 base and J by 4 bases, with 5 bases of the junction left unmatched. The CDR3 contains 16 residues. CDR3 nucleotide sequence: TGCGCCAGCAGCTTGACGCGGACAGGGGGCCCAGATACGCAGTATTTT. It encodes CASSLTRTGGPDTQYF.

Only one count was recorded for this clone. Additional DNA sequences in this sample encode the identical CDR3. V usage is TRBV28 and J usage is TRBJ2-3; no clear D. CDR1 is MDHEN, CDR2 SYDVKM, per germline. The CDR3 contains 12 residues. The ends were cut back, 3 bases at V and 3 bases at J, with 4 bases in the middle. The CDR3 here is CASSLGTDTQYF. The CDR3 coding sequence is TGTGCCAGCAGTTTGGGGACAGATACGCAGTATTTT.

This clone was recorded once. The CDR3 region is CASSGQRLAGALLAYEQYF. CDR3 bases: TGTGCCAGCAGTGGGCAACGACTAGCGGGAGCGCTCTTAGCCTACGAGCAGTACTTC. V is TRBV6-1 and J is TRBJ2-7; 12 nucleotides match TRBD2. Germline values: CDR1 MNHNS, CDR2 SASEGT. V was pared by 4 bases and J by 2 bases, with 15 bases of the junction left unmatched. The CDR3 consists of 19 residues.

The V call is TRBV28, the J call TRBJ1-2, with 7 nucleotides matching TRBD1. This CDR3 spans 11 amino acids. Trimming removed 11 bases from V and 2 bases from J; junction bases left unmatched: 2. Per germline, CDR1 MDHEN and CDR2 SYDVKM. CDR3 protein: CALQGNYGYTF. The CDR3 region has the DNA TGTGCCCTACAGGGGAACTATGGCTACACCTTC.

Worth noting for this clone: With a far larger clone one base away, a read error is the likely cause. The sample has other DNA sequences that encode this CDR3 too. The J gene is TRBJ2-7, the V gene TRBV11-2; D gene ambiguous. From germline, CDR1 is SGHAT and CDR2 FQNNGV. Between the trimmed V and J ends, which lost 3 bases and 2 bases, there was a span of 14 bases. This CDR3 has 15 residues. CDR3 region: CASSLAPATPYEQYF. CDR3 DNA sequence: TGTGCCAGCAGCTTGGCCCCAGCGACTCCCTACGAGCAGTACTTC.